A single T cell receptor beta chain is shown here with its context. The antigen remains unidentified. The germline V gene has CDR1 ENHRY and CDR2 SYGVKD. Trimming pared 3 bases from V and 3 bases from J, leaving 9 bases between. The CDR3 has 13 amino acids. Study-wide results and limits: Tumor Treg TCRs overlapped most with tumor naive CD4+ cells. The larger-cohort validation was restricted to a single TCR beta V-J rearrangement rather than whole repertoires.

Naive CD4+ cells had CD25+ Tregs removed. TCRdb re-derived calls from the 5' RACE reads in MiXCR, one entry per CDR3 protein. The table shows tens of thousands of distinct CDR3 sequences, with approximately 23% occurring only once. Sequencing was performed on tumor-infiltrating naive CD4+ T cells sorted from the breast tumor. The subset here: naive CD4+ T cells, CD4+CD45RA+CD25-. This TCR came from a female donor with breast cancer. V gene TRBV10-3 combines with J gene TRBJ2-7; D is possibly TRBD1 or TRBD2 (5 bases each). DNA for the CDR3: TGTGCCATCAGTGAAAGGGGACGCTACGAGCAGTACTTC. Its protein product is CAISERGRYEQYF.